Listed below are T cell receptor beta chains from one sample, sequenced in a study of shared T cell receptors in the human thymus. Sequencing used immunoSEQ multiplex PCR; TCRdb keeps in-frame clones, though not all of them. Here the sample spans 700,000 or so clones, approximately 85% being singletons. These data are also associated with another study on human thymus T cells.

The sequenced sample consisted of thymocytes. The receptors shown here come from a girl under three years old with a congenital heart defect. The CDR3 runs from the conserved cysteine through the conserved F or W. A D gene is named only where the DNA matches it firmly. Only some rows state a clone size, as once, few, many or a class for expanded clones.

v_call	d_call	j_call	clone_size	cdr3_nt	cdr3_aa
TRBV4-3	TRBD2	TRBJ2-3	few	TGCGCCAGCAGCCGCCAACTAGGGCTAGCGGGGGGCACAGATACGCAGTATTTT	CASSRQLGLAGGTDTQYF
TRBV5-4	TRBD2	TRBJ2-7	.	TGTGCCAGCAGCTTGGCTCCGGCTAGCGGGGGCTCCTACGAGCAGTACTTC	CASSLAPASGGSYEQYF
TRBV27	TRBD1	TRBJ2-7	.	TGTGCCAGCAGTTTATTTTCTGGGACAGGGCTTACCTACGAGCAGTACTTC	CASSLFSGTGLTYEQYF
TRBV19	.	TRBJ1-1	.	TGTGCCAGTAGTCTCCCGGGGGGGGCTAACACTGAAGCTTTCTTT	CASSLPGGANTEAFF
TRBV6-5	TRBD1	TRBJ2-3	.	TGTGCCAGCACTGCGGGACAGGGCACAGATACGCAGTATTTT	CASTAGQGTDTQYF
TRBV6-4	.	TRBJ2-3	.	TGTGCCAGCAGTGACACTCGCGCGGCAGATACGCAGTATTTT	CASSDTRAADTQYF
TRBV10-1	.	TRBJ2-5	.	TGCGCCAGCAGTGAGTCAGGAGGAGAACCGCAAGAGACCCAGTACTTC	CASSESGGEPQETQYF
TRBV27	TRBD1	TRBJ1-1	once	TGTGCCAGCAGTCTTCTTACAGGGGGCCACACTGAAGCTTTCTTT	CASSLLTGGHTEAFF
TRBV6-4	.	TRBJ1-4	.	TGTGCCAGCAGAGAGCCGGGGTCTGAGGCTAATGAAAAACTGTTTTTT	CASREPGSEANEKLFF
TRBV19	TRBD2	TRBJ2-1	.	TGTGCCAGTAGTATCATACTAGCGGGGGGGGACAATGAGCAGTTCTTC	CASSIILAGGDNEQFF
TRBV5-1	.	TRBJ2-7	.	TGCGCCAGCAGCTATACAGGGCCATCCTACGAGCAGTACTTC	CASSYTGPSYEQYF
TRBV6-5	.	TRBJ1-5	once	TGTGCCAGCAGACCGGAGAGGAGCAATCAGCCCCAGCATTTT	CASRPERSNQPQHF
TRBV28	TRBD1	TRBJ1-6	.	TGTGCCAGCAGTTTGGACAGGACAGGGAATTCACCCCTCCACTTT	CASSLDRTGNSPLHF
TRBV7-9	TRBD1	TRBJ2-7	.	TGTGCCAGCAGCTTAATCGGCAGGGGGTCCTACGAGCAGTACTTC	CASSLIGRGSYEQYF
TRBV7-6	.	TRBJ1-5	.	TGTGCCAGCAGCCTGGGTGAGGGTTCGGGTCAGCCCCAGCATTTT	CASSLGEGSGQPQHF
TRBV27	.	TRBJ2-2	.	TGTGCCAGCAGCCACCGAACAGGGAGGGAGCTGTTTTTT	CASSHRTGRELFF
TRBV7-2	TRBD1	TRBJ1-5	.	TGTGCCAGCAGCCAACACAGGGGTAACCAGCCCCAGCATTTT	CASSQHRGNQPQHF